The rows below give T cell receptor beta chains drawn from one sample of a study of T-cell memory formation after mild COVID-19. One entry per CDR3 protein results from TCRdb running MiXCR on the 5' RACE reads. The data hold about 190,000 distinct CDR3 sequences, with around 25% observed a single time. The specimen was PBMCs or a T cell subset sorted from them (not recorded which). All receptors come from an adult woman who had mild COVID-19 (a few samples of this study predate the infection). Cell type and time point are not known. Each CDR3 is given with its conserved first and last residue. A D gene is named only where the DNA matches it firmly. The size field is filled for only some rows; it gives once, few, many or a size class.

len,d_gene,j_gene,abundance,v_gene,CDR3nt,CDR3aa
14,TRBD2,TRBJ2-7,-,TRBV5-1,TGCGCCAGCAGCGTGCGGGGGGTTAGCAACGAGCAGTACTTC,CASSVRGVSNEQYF
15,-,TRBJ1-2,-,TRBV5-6,TGTGCCAGCAGCAGTGACCGGGGTACACTCTATGGCTACACCTTC,CASSSDRGTLYGYTF
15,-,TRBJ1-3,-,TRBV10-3,TGTGCCATCAGTGAGTCGTGGGGCTCTGGAAACACCATATATTTT,CAISESWGSGNTIYF
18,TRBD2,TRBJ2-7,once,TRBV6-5,TGTGCCAGCAGTTCAAGGACTAGCGGGAGTTGGGGGTCCTACGAGCAGTACTTC,CASSSRTSGSWGSYEQYF
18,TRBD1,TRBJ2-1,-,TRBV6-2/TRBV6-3,TGTGCCAGCAGTTACCCCACGGACAGGGGGAGCTCCTACAATGAGCAGTTCTTC,CASSYPTDRGSSYNEQFF
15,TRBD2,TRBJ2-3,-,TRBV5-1,TGCGCCAGCAGCTTGGTTGCGGGGGTTTTGAATACGCAGTATTTT,CASSLVAGVLNTQYF
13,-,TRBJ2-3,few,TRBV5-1,TGCGCCAGCAGCCCGACAGGTACAGATACGCAGTATTTT,CASSPTGTDTQYF
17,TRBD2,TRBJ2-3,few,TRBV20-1,TGCAGTGCTACCTCTGGGCGGGGGGGCCGTCACACAGATACGCAGTATTTT,CSATSGRGGRHTDTQYF
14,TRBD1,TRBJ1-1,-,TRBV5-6,TGTGCCAGCAGCGGGGACAGGGTGGACACTGAAGCTTTCTTT,CASSGDRVDTEAFF
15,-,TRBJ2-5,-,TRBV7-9,TGTGCCAGCAGCCCTCCCCTGACTAGAGCAGAGACCCAGTACTTC,CASSPPLTRAETQYF
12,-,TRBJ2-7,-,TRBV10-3,TGTGCCATCAGTGAGTCGGCTGGCGAGCAGTACTTC,CAISESAGEQYF
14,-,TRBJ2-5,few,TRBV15,TGTGCCACCAGCAGAGGCACAGGCCAAGAGACCCAGTACTTC,CATSRGTGQETQYF
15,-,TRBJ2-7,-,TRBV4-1,TGCGCCAGCAGCCAAGATAGTAAGTCTCACTACGAGCAGTACTTC,CASSQDSKSHYEQYF
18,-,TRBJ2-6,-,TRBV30,TGTGCCTGGAGTGTGTACAGTATGAGCTACTCTGGGGCCAACGTCCTGACTTTC,CAWSVYSMSYSGANVLTF
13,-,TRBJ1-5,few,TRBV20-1,TGCAGTGCCTACACAGGGACAAATCAGCCCCAGCATTTT,CSAYTGTNQPQHF
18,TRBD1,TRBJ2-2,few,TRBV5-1,TGCGCCAGCAGCGATGGCCTCCGGGACAGGGCGAACACCGGGGAGCTGTTTTTT,CASSDGLRDRANTGELFF
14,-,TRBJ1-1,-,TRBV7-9,TGTGCCAGCAGCCTCGGACCGAGCAGCACTGAAGCTTTCTTT,CASSLGPSSTEAFF
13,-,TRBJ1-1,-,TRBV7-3,TGTGCCAGCAGTTGGACAGCGAACACTGAAGCTTTCTTT,CASSWTANTEAFF
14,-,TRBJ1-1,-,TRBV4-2,TGTGCCAGCAGCCAGACAAGGGGTAACACTGAAGCTTTCTTT,CASSQTRGNTEAFF
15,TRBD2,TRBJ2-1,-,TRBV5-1,TGCGCCAGCACGCCTAGCGGGGGCCTTTACAATGAGCAGTTCTTC,CASTPSGGLYNEQFF
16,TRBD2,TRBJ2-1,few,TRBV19,TGTGCCAGTAGTATCGCGGGCGGGAGGGTTAGTAATGAGCAGTTCTTC,CASSIAGGRVSNEQFF
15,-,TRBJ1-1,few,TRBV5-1,TGCGCCAGCAGCTTGGGATCTCAGGGGAACACTGAAGCTTTCTTT,CASSLGSQGNTEAFF
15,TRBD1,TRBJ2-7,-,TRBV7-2,TGTGCCAGCAGCTTAGGGGGACAGGGGTCCTACGAGCAGTACTTC,CASSLGGQGSYEQYF
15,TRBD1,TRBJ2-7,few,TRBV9,TGTGCCAGCAGCCCAGGGGACAGGGGATCCCACGAGCAGTACTTC,CASSPGDRGSHEQYF
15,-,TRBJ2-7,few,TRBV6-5,TGTGCCAGCAGTTACTCATCGGGTTACTCCTACGAGCAGTACTTC,CASSYSSGYSYEQYF
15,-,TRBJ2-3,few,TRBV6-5,TGTGCCAGCAGTTACTCGGGGATGTCCGGGAATACGCAGTATTTT,CASSYSGMSGNTQYF
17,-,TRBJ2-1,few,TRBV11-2,TGTGCCAGCAGCTTTGGTCTAGCTTCCCAAGCCTTCGATGAGCAGTTCTTC,CASSFGLASQAFDEQFF
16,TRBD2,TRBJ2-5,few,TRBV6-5,TGTGCCAGCAGTTACTCCAGCGGGAGAGAAGGAGAGACCCAGTACTTC,CASSYSSGREGETQYF
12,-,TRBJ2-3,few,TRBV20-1,TGCAGTGCCCTTCGGGGCACAGATACGCAGTATTTT,CSALRGTDTQYF
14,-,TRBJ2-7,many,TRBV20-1,TGCAGTGCCCAAAGGCTGGGCCTCCCCTACGAGCAGTACTTC,CSAQRLGLPYEQYF
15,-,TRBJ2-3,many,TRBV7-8,TGTGCCAGCAGCTCCATGGGGGGAGGCACAGATACGCAGTATTTT,CASSSMGGGTDTQYF
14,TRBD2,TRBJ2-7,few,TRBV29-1,TGCAGCGTCCTTTGGCCGGGAGGGCCCTACGAGCAGTACTTC,CSVLWPGGPYEQYF
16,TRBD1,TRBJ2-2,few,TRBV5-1,TGCGCCAGCAGCTTGGGCGCAGGGGGAAACACCGGGGAGCTGTTTTTT,CASSLGAGGNTGELFF
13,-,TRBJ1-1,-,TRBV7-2,TGTGCCAGCAGCCCATACTCACGCACTGAAGCTTTCTTT,CASSPYSRTEAFF
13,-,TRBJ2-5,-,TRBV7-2,TGTGCCAGCAGCTCCGGCCCAGAGGGGACCCAGTACTTC,CASSSGPEGTQYF
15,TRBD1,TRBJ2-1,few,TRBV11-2,TGTGCCAGCAGCTGGACGGGACAGGTCTACAATGAGCAGTTCTTC,CASSWTGQVYNEQFF
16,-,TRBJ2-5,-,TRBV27,TGTGCCAGCAGACGAAACCGGGACATGATACAAGAGACCCAGTACTTC,CASRRNRDMIQETQYF
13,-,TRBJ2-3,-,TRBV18,TGTGCCAGCTCTACCGGACCGCTAGATACGCAGTATTTT,CASSTGPLDTQYF
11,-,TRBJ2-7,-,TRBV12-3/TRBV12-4,TGTGCCAGCAGTGGAGGGGTCGAGCAGTACTTC,CASSGGVEQYF
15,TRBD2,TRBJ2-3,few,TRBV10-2,TGCGCCAGCAGGGAGTTGGTAGCGGGAGCCGATACGCAGTATTTT,CASRELVAGADTQYF
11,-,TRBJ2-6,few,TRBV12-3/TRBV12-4,TGTGCCTCAGGAGGGGCCAACGTCCTGACTTTC,CASGGANVLTF
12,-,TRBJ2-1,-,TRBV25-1,TGTGCCTCTCAGGGATTGGGGGATGAGCAGTTCTTC,CASQGLGDEQFF
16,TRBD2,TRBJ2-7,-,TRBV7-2,TGTGCCAGCAGCTTCGGACTAGCGTACAGCTCCTACGAGCAGTACTTC,CASSFGLAYSSYEQYF
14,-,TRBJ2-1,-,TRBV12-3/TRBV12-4,TGTGCCAGCAGTCCAGGCGGGGCCGAGAATGAGCAGTTCTTC,CASSPGGAENEQFF
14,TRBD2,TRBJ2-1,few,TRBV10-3,TGTGCCATCAGTGAGGTACTAGCGGGAGATGAGCAGTTCTTC,CAISEVLAGDEQFF
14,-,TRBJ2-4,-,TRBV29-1,TGCAGCGTTGATGTGGCTGGCAGGAAAAACATTCAGTACTTC,CSVDVAGRKNIQYF
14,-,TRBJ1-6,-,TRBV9,TGTGCCAGCAGCGTAGATTGGGGGCGTTCACCCCTCCACTTT,CASSVDWGRSPLHF
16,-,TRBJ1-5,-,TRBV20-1,TGCAGTGCTAGTTGGGCCAGGGGAGGCAGCAATCAGCCCCAGCATTTT,CSASWARGGSNQPQHF
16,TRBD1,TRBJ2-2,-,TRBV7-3,TGTGCCAGCAGATTCAGAAGGACAGGAGGCACCGGGGAGCTGTTTTTT,CASRFRRTGGTGELFF